This T cell receptor (beta chain) was obtained from a study of blood T cell repertoires in COVID-19. CDR1 is SGHTA, CDR2 FQGNSA, per germline. V lost 1 base, J lost 0 bases, and 16 bases lay in between. This CDR3 is built from 17 residues. Categorization into cohorts depended on clinical history that participants reported. Profiled with immunoSEQ multiplex PCR; TCRdb holds only in-frame clones, not every one. The sample comprises about 210,000 clones, 75% to 90% of which are singletons, and around a sixth rests with the top ten. Sequenced input: PBMCs or T cells enriched from blood (not recorded which). The TCR was taken from a man aged 35 to 55 who had recovered from COVID-19. V gene TRBV7-2 combines with J gene TRBJ2-7; D perhaps matches TRBD2 (7 bases). CDR3 sequence (DNA): TGTGCCAGCAGCTTAGGGGACGGGGGGCGCAGCTCCTACGAGCAGTACTTC. This codes for CASSLGDGGRSSYEQYF.